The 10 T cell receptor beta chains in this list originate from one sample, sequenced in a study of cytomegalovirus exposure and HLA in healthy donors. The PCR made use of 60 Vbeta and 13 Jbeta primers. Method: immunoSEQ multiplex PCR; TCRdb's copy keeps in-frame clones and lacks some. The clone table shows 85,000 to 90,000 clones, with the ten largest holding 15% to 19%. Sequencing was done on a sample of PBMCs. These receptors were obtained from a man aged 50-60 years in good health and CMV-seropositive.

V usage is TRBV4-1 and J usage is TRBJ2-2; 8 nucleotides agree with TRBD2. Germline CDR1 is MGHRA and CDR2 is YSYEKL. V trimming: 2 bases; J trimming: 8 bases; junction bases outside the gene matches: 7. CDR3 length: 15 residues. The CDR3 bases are TGCGCCAGCAGCCAAAGGACTAGCCGACCTGGGGAGCTGTTTTTT. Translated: CASSQRTSRPGELFF.

The DNA for the CDR3 is TGTGCCAGCTCACTTCAGGGGGGCACTGAAGCTTTCTTT. Its protein product is CASSLQGGTEAFF. V usage is TRBV18 and J usage is TRBJ1-1, with 7 bases lining up with TRBD1. CDR1 and CDR2 (germline): KGHSH, LQKENI. J lost 4 bases, V lost 4 bases, and 3 bases had no gene match. This CDR3 is built from 13 residues.

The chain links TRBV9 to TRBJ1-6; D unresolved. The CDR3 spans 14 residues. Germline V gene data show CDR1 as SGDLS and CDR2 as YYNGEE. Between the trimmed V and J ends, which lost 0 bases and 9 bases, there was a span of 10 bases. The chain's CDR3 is CASSVAIYTSPLHF. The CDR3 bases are TGTGCCAGCAGCGTAGCCATATACACTTCACCCCTCCACTTT.

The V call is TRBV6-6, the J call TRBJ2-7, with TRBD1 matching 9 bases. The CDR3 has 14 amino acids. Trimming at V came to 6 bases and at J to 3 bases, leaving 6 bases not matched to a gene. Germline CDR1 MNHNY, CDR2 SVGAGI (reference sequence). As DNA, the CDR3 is TGTGCCAGCAGACGGGACAGGGCTATCTACGAGCAGTACTTC. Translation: CASRRDRAIYEQYF.

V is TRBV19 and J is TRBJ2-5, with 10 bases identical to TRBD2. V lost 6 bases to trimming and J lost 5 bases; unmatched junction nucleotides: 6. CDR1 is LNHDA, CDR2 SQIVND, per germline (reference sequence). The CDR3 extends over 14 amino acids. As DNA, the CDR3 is TGTGCCAGTAGACAGCGGGAGGGTCGGGAGACCCAGTACTTC. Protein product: CASRQREGRETQYF.

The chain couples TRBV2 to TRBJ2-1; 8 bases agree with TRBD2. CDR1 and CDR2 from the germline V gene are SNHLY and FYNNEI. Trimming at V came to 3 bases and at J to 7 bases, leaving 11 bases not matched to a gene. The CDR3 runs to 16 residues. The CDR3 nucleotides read TGTGCCAGCAGTGAGCAAGCGGGAGCGACGCGGAATGAGCAGTTCTTC. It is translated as CASSEQAGATRNEQFF.

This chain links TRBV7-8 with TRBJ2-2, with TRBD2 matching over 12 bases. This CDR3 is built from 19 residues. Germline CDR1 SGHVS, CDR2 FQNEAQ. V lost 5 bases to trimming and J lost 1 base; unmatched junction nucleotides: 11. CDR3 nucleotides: TGTGCCAGCAGCCTCCGGACTAGCGGGATTGCCTTGAACACCGGGGAGCTGTTTTTT. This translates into CASSLRTSGIALNTGELFF.

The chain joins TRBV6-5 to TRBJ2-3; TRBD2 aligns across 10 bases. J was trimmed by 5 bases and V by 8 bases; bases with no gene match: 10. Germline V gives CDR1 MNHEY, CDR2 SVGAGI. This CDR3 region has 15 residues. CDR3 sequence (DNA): TGTGCCAGCGGGGCTAGCGGGAGCTCAGGAGATACGCAGTATTTT. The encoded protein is CASGASGSSGDTQYF.

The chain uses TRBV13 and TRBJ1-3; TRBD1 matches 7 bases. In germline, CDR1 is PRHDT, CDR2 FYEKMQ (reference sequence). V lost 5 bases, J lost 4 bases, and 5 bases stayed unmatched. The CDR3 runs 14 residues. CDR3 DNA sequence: TGTGCCAGCAGCGTACAGGGGTCCGGAAACACCATATATTTT. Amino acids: CASSVQGSGNTIYF.

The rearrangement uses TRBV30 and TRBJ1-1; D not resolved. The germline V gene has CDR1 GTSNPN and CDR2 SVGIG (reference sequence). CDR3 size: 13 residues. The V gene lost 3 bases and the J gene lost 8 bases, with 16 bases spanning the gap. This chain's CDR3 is CAWSLQQLKEAFF. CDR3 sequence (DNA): TGTGCCTGGAGCCTACAGCAGTTGAAAGAAGCTTTCTTT.